The clone carrying this TCR beta chain was counted only a few times. No antigen is known for it. The source of the sample is a study of cytomegalovirus exposure and HLA in healthy donors. This CDR3 is 18 amino acids long. V shed 6 bases and J 1 base; nucleotides not matched to a gene: 12. Germline CDR1 and CDR2: SGHAT and FQNNGV. Researchers ran the PCR with 60 Vbeta and 13 Jbeta primers. Assay: immunoSEQ multiplex PCR; the TCRdb copy retains only in-frame clones and omits some. Of tens of thousands of clones detected, around 74% appear once; the ten largest clones hold roughly 6.1%. Study-level findings and limits: Earlier analysis looked at TCR beta V segments, and most were productive about 90% or about 30% of the time.

Sequenced input: PBMCs. The chain is built from TRBV11-2 and TRBJ2-1, with 10 positions matching TRBD2. The source of this sequence is a woman between 50 and 59 years old in good health and CMV-seropositive. For the CDR3, the DNA is TGTGCCAGCAGTCGACTAGCGGGCGGCCCACCTTCCTACAATGAGCAGTTCTTC. Its translation is CASSRLAGGPPSYNEQFF.